The 27 T cell receptor beta chains below all came from one sample that was sequenced in a study of shared clonotypes between healthy human individuals. Profiled with immunoSEQ multiplex PCR; TCRdb holds only in-frame clones, not every one. Among a few hundred thousand clones listed, 50% to 75% were seen once. The material sequenced was memory CD4+ T cells sorted from blood. The subset denotes: CD45RA-negative fraction. Receptor source: a man between 25 and 39 years old in good health.

The chain links TRBV7-8 to TRBJ2-7; D is unclear. Between the trimmed V and J ends, which lost 2 bases and 4 bases, there was a span of 9 bases. This CDR3 has 13 residues. Germline CDR1 reads SGHVS; CDR2 reads FQNEAQ. CDR3 DNA sequence: TGTGCCAGCAGCTTATTGTCAGGATACGAGCAGTACTTC. Its protein is CASSLLSGYEQYF.

CDR3 amino acids: CASSFGRDHGELFF. In DNA, the CDR3 is TGTGCCAGCAGCTTTGGTAGGGACCACGGGGAGCTGTTTTTT. This chain connects TRBV7-9 to TRBJ2-2; tentatively, D is TRBD1 or TRBD2 (5 bases each). CDR1 and CDR2 (germline): SEHNR, FQNEAQ (reference sequence). CDR3 length: 14 residues. V lost 3 bases and J lost 7, with 12 bases in between.

The genes are TRBV14 and TRBJ1-1, with D hard to call. CDR1 is SGHDN, CDR2 FVKESK, per germline. The CDR3 runs 14 residues. V lost 4 bases and J 4 bases, leaving 13 bases between the germline ends. The CDR3 is CASSLLGRLTEAFF. In nucleotides, the CDR3 is TGTGCCAGCAGCCTTTTAGGACGTCTCACTGAAGCTTTCTTT. The full variable domain, completed using reference TRBV14 and TRBJ1-1, is EAGVTQFPSHSVIEKGQTVTLRCDPISGHDNLYWYRRVMGKEIKFLLHFVKESKQDESGMPNNRFLAERTGGTYSTLKVQPAELEDSGVYFCASSLLGRLTEAFFGQGTRLTVV.

This clone was detected many times. The chain's CDR3 is CASSIPGAPYGYTF. CDR3 coding DNA: TGTGCCAGTAGTATACCAGGAGCCCCCTATGGCTACACCTTC. V is TRBV19 and J is TRBJ1-2, with D unclear. Germline assignment: CDR1 LNHDA and CDR2 SQIVND (reference sequence). The CDR3 loop spans 14 amino acids. Trimming removed 2 bases from V and 4 bases from J, with 11 bases in between. Looking up the rest from reference TRBV19 and TRBJ1-2 gives the full variable domain: DGGITQSPKYLFRKEGQNVTLSCEQNLNHDAMYWYRQDPGQGLRLIYYSQIVNDFQKGDIAEGYSVSREKKESFPLTVTSAQKNPTAFYLCASSIPGAPYGYTFGSGTRLTVV.

This clone was picked up a small number of times. The chain combines TRBV7-2 with TRBJ2-7; no reliable D call. The germline CDR1 and CDR2 sequences are SGHTA and FQGNSA. The germline V and J ends were trimmed by 0 bases and 1 base, with 13 bases remaining between them. There are 16 residues in the CDR3. The CDR3 spells CASSLAVGARSYEQYF. CDR3 DNA: TGTGCCAGCAGCTTAGCGGTGGGCGCCCGGTCCTACGAGCAGTACTTC.

The chain is built from TRBV5-1 and TRBJ2-7, with 8 bases aligning to TRBD2. The CDR3 length is 15 residues. V lost 1 base to trimming and J lost 0 bases; unmatched junction nucleotides: 3. CDR1 and CDR2 (germline): SGHRS, YFSETQ. For the CDR3, the DNA is TGCGCCAGCAGCTTGATCAGCGGGAGCTCCTACGAGCAGTACTTC. It is translated as CASSLISGSSYEQYF.

The chain combines TRBV2 with TRBJ2-2; D tentatively fits TRBD1 or TRBD2 (5 bases each). Germline V gene data show CDR1 as SNHLY and CDR2 as FYNNEI. V was clipped by 8 bases and J by 2 bases, with 12 bases between them. The CDR3 has 14 residues. The CDR3 DNA follows: TGTGCCAGCCAGGGAGACCTCAACACCGGGGAGCTGTTTTTT. This codes for CASQGDLNTGELFF.

The chain links TRBV11-3 to TRBJ2-5, with D possibly matching TRBD2 (5 bases). With 11 bases removed from V and 3 bases from J, the gap between germline ends came to 22 bases. This CDR3 has 15 residues. The germline V gene has CDR1 SGHNT and CDR2 YENEEA. CDR3 DNA: TGTGCCTTACAGCCGGTCACTAGAAGGGAAGAGACCCAGTACTTC. As protein: CALQPVTRREETQYF.

As concerns this clone: The same CDR3 arises from other DNA sequences in this sample as well. J is TRBJ2-3 and V is TRBV5-1; 9 bases are a match to TRBD2. This CDR3 region has 15 residues. Germline V CDR1 and CDR2: SGHRS, YFSETQ. With V trimmed by 0 bases and J by 1 base, 0 bases remained unmatched. This CDR3 reads CASSLGLAGTDTQYF. DNA for the CDR3: TGCGCCAGCAGCTTGGGACTAGCGGGCACAGATACGCAGTATTTT. Full variable domain (rest looked up from reference TRBV5-1 and TRBJ2-3): KAGVTQTPRYLIKTRGQQVTLSCSPISGHRSVSWYQQTPGQGLQFLFEYFSETQRNKGNFPGRFSGRQFSNSRSEMNVSTLELGDSALYLCASSLGLAGTDTQYFGPGTRLTVL.

The J gene is TRBJ2-5, the V gene TRBV28; D gene uncertain. This CDR3 has 12 residues. Germline V gives CDR1 MDHEN, CDR2 SYDVKM. Between the trimmed V and J ends, which lost 5 bases and 5 bases, there was a span of 9 bases. This CDR3 is CASSLGTETQYF. The CDR3 DNA follows: TGTGCCAGCAGTCTGGGTACTGAGACCCAGTACTTC.

The gene calls are TRBV7-9 and TRBJ1-1; D is ambiguous. The CDR3 has 11 residues. The V end lost 0 bases, the J end lost 7 bases, and 3 bases lay between the germline ends. The germline CDR1 and CDR2 sequences are SEHNR and FQNEAQ (reference sequence). The CDR3 nucleotides are TGTGCCAGCAGCTTAGCGGTTGAAGCTTTCTTT. Its protein product is CASSLAVEAFF.

This clone has a single count. The genes are TRBV9 and TRBJ2-6, with unresolved D. Germline V gene data show CDR1 as SGDLS and CDR2 as YYNGEE. Trimming shortened V by 2 bases and J by 2 bases, and 8 bases separated the two germline ends. The CDR3 sequence is 15 residues long. CDR3 residues: CASSVSGTGANVLTF. DNA for the CDR3: TGTGCCAGCAGCGTCTCAGGAACTGGGGCCAACGTCCTGACTTTC.

The chain links TRBV6-1 to TRBJ2-1; D uncertain. The CDR3 totals 11 residues. Trimming cost V 7 bases and J 9 bases, with 10 bases left between them. Germline CDR1 is MNHNS and CDR2 is SASEGT. The CDR3 sequence: CASIMDSEQFF. The CDR3 bases are TGTGCCAGCATTATGGATTCTGAGCAGTTCTTC.

This chain links TRBV27 with TRBJ2-3; TRBD1 matches at 9 bases. This CDR3 is 15 amino acids long. Germline CDR1 reads MNHEY; CDR2 reads SMNVEV (reference sequence). The V and J ends lost 5 bases and 0 bases, in that order; junction bases with no gene match: 3. CDR3 DNA sequence: TGTGCCAGCAGTCAAGACAGGGGGAGCACAGATACGCAGTATTTT. This translates into CASSQDRGSTDTQYF.

This clone was seen only a few times. The chain combines TRBV25-1 with TRBJ1-2, with no clear D. Per the germline V gene, CDR1 is MGHDK and CDR2 is SYGVNS. Trimming pared 3 bases from V and 7 bases from J, leaving 15 bases between. The CDR3 is made up of 14 amino acids. The CDR3 protein is CASSDRRPVPGYTF. The DNA for the CDR3 is TGTGCCAGCAGTGACAGACGTCCTGTCCCTGGCTACACCTTC.

The V call is TRBV18, the J call TRBJ2-3; a weak D match, TRBD1 (5 bases). The CDR3 is 17 residues long. V shed 1 base and J shed 2 bases, with 16 bases lying between them. Germline CDR1 and CDR2: KGHSH and LQKENI. The CDR3 DNA follows: TGTGCCAGCTCACCACTCCCCGGACATGTTGTCACAGATACGCAGTATTTT. Translation: CASSPLPGHVVTDTQYF.

This sequence joins TRBV5-4 and TRBJ2-5; D is uncertain. Germline V CDR1 and CDR2: SGHNT, YYREEE (reference sequence). V dropped 0 bases and J dropped 5 bases, with 8 bases sitting between them. This CDR3 has 13 amino acids. As DNA, the CDR3 is TGTGCCAGCAGCTTGGCCCCTCCGGAGACCCAGTACTTC. As protein: CASSLAPPETQYF.

This clone was seen a handful of times. The rearrangement links TRBV18 to TRBJ2-5, with a weak D call TRBD1 (5 bases). Germline loops: CDR1 KGHSH, CDR2 LQKENI. There are 15 residues in the CDR3. V was cut by 3 bases and J by 5 bases, with 16 bases left in between. The CDR3 DNA sequence: TGTGCCAGCTCACCGGCGAAGGGGCTAGGGGAGACCCAGTACTTC. The encoded protein is CASSPAKGLGETQYF.

The V gene is TRBV2, the J gene TRBJ2-7; no reliable D call. CDR3 size: 12 residues. Germline CDR1 reads SNHLY; CDR2 reads FYNNEI. V was cut by 8 bases and J by 3 bases, with 11 bases left in between. Here the CDR3 DNA reads TGTGCCAGCGGTTATGACCACTACGAGCAGTACTTC. Protein product: CASGYDHYEQYF. Drawing the rest from reference TRBV2 and TRBJ2-7, the complete variable domain is EPEVTQTPSHQVTQMGQEVILRCVPISNHLYFYWYRQILGQKVEFLVSFYNNEISEKSEIFDDQFSVERPDGSNFTLKIRSTKLEDSAMYFCASGYDHYEQYFGPGTRLTVT.

This clone was counted a few times. J is TRBJ2-4 and V is TRBV6-5; TRBD2 matches 8 bases. The CDR3 spans 15 residues. V trimming: 5 bases; J trimming: 8 bases; junction bases outside the gene matches: 11. Germline V gene lookup returns CDR1 MNHEY and CDR2 SVGAGI. CDR3 region: CASSPGGLGSDIQYF. The CDR3 nucleotides read TGTGCCAGCAGTCCCGGGGGACTAGGGTCTGACATTCAGTACTTC.

The chain has TRBV13 and TRBJ2-1; the D gene could be TRBD1 or TRBD2 (6 bases each). The germline V and J ends were trimmed by 2 bases and 5 bases, with 34 bases remaining between them. Germline V CDR1 and CDR2: PRHDT, FYEKMQ (reference sequence). This CDR3 is built from 22 residues. In DNA, the CDR3 is TGTGCCAGCAGCTTAAGGCTGGGGGGCGGGGTATCACAGGAGGGCCGGGACAATGAGCAGTTCTTC. This translates into CASSLRLGGGVSQEGRDNEQFF.

This clone appeared many times. The same CDR3 arises from other DNA sequences in this sample as well. This chain connects TRBV14 to TRBJ2-7; weak D call: TRBD2 (7 bases). The germline V gene has CDR1 SGHDN and CDR2 FVKESK. Trimming removed 0 bases from V and 4 bases from J, with 13 bases in between. The CDR3 totals 15 residues. CDR3 bases: TGTGCCAGCAGCCAAGATGGGAGGGGGTGGTACGAGCAGTACTTC. It codes for CASSQDGRGWYEQYF.

The chain joins TRBV7-2 to TRBJ2-2; D not certain. Trimming left V 6 bases short and J 6 bases short, with 14 bases between. The CDR3 length is 14 residues. Germline V lookup: CDR1 SGHTA, CDR2 FQGNSA. The CDR3: CASRPLGASGELFF. In nucleotides, the CDR3 is TGTGCCAGCAGGCCCCTAGGTGCCTCCGGGGAGCTGTTTTTT.

This rearrangement joins TRBV15 to TRBJ1-2; tentative D call: TRBD1 (6 bases). Trimming took 4 bases from V and 0 from J, leaving 21 bases between them. CDR3 length: 18 amino acids. Germline CDR1 reads LNHNV; CDR2 reads YYDKDF (reference sequence). The CDR3 sequence: CATSKRRDTIETNYGYTF. The CDR3 nucleotides read TGTGCCACCAGCAAGAGACGGGACACGATTGAGACTAACTATGGCTACACCTTC.

The chain employs TRBV19 and TRBJ1-5; D unresolved. Germline CDR1 LNHDA, CDR2 SQIVND (reference sequence). This CDR3 has 12 amino acids. V lost 5 bases to trimming and J lost 6 bases, with 8 bases between them. The CDR3 nucleotides are TGTGCCAGTAGTGGGAAGGTTCAGCCCCAGCATTTT. Translating gives CASSGKVQPQHF. Full variable domain (outside the CDR3, taken from reference TRBV19 and TRBJ1-5): DGGITQSPKYLFRKEGQNVTLSCEQNLNHDAMYWYRQDPGQGLRLIYYSQIVNDFQKGDIAEGYSVSREKKESFPLTVTSAQKNPTAFYLCASSGKVQPQHFGDGTRLSIL.

The V gene is TRBV5-6, the J gene TRBJ1-5, with D unresolved. Looked up from germline, CDR1 is SGHDT and CDR2 is YYEEEE. The germline V and J ends were trimmed by 6 bases and 5 bases, with 15 bases remaining between them. This CDR3 spans 14 amino acids. This CDR3 reads CASTNFRAYQPQHF. Here the CDR3 DNA reads TGTGCCAGCACAAACTTCCGGGCCTATCAGCCCCAGCATTTT.

J is TRBJ2-3 and V is TRBV29-1, with D possibly being TRBD1 (6 bases). The CDR3 runs to 16 residues. Trimming took 6 bases from V and 5 from J, leaving 24 bases between them. CDR1 is SQVTM and CDR2 is ANQGSEA in the germline V gene. CDR3 coding DNA: TGCAGCGTCGACCAGGAGTATCTGGGGGCCGGAGATACGCAGTATTTT. As protein: CSVDQEYLGAGDTQYF.